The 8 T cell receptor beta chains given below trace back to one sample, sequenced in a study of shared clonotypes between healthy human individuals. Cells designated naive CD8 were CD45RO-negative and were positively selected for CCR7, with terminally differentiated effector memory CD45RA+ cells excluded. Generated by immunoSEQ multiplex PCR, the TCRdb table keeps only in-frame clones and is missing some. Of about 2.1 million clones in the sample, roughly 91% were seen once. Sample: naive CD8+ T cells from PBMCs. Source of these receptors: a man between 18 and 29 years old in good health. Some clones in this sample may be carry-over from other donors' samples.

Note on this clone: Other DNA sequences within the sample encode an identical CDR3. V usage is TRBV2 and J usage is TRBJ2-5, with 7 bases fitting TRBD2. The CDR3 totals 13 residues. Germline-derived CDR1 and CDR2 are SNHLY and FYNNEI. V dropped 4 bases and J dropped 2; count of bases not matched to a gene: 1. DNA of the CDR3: TGTGCCAGCAGTGCGGGGGGACAAGAGACCCAGTACTTC. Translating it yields CASSAGGQETQYF.

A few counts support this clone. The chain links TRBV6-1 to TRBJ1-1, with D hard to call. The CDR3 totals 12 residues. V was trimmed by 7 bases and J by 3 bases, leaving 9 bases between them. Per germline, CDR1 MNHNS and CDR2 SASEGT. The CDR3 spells CASTPAHTEAFF. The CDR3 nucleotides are TGTGCCAGCACCCCAGCCCACACTGAAGCTTTCTTT.

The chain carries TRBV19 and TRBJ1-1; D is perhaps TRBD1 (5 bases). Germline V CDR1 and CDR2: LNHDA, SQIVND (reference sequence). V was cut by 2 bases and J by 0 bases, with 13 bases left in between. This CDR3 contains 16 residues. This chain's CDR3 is CASSIYGGVMNTEAFF. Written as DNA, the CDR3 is TGTGCCAGTAGTATATACGGAGGGGTCATGAACACTGAAGCTTTCTTT.

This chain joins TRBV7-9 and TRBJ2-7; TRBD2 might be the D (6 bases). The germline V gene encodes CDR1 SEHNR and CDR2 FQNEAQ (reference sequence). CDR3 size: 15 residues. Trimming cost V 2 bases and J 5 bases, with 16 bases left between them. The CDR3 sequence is CASSLSGRAPDEQYF. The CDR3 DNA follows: TGTGCCAGCAGCTTAAGCGGGCGAGCCCCCGACGAGCAGTACTTC.

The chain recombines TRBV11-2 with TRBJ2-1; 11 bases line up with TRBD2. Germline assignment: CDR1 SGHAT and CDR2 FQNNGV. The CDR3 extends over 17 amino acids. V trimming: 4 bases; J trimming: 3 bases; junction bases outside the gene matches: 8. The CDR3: CASSSRTSGQVYNEQFF. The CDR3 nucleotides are TGTGCCAGCAGCTCCAGGACTAGCGGGCAGGTCTACAATGAGCAGTTCTTC.

The DNA of the CDR3 is TGTGCCAGCAGCTTACGGGCCTATTACGAGCAGTACTTC. Its protein is CASSLRAYYEQYF. The rearrangement links TRBV7-8 to TRBJ2-7; unclear D gene. The germline gives CDR1 SGHVS, CDR2 FQNEAQ. The CDR3 extends over 13 amino acids. The V end lost 2 bases, the J end lost 4 bases, and 9 bases lay between the germline ends.

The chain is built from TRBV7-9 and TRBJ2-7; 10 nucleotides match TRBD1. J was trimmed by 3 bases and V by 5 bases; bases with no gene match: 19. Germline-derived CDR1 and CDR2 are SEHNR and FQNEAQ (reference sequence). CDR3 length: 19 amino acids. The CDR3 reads CASSPPVGTGVFRYYEQYF. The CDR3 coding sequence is TGTGCCAGCAGCCCCCCTGTGGGGACAGGGGTCTTTCGGTACTACGAGCAGTACTTC. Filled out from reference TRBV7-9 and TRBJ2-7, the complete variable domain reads DTGVSQNPRHKITKRGQNVTFRCDPISEHNRLYWYRQTLGQGPEFLTYFQNEAQLEKSRLLSDRFSAERPKGSFSTLEIQRTEQGDSAMYLCASSPPVGTGVFRYYEQYFGPGTRLTVT.

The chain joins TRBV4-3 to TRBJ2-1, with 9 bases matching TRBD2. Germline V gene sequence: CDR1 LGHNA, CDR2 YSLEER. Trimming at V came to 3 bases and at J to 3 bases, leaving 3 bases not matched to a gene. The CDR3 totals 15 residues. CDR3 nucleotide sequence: TGCGCCAGCAGCCAGAGGACTAGCGACTACAATGAGCAGTTCTTC. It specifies CASSQRTSDYNEQFF.